This is a list of T cell receptor beta chains from one sample in a study of T cells in Graves' hyperthyroidism and ophthalmopathy. TCRdb itself ran the multiplex PCR reads through MiXCR, one entry per CDR3 protein. Of approximately 300,000 distinct CDR3 sequences detected, roughly 19% appear once; the ten largest clones hold about 40%. Sample: blood. These receptors came from a man between 45 and 60 years old with Graves' ophthalmopathy. Each CDR3 is given without its conserved first and last residue.

j_gene | v_gene | CDR3aa
TRBJ2-3 | TRBV7-3 | ASSLSGGTGTQY
TRBJ1-2 | TRBV3-1 | ASSPLASANYGYT
TRBJ2-2 | TRBV20-1 | SARATGRGAGELF
TRBJ2-2 | TRBV7-2 | ASSVAVLNTGELF
TRBJ2-1 | TRBV28 | ASSALRETMDNEQF
TRBJ2-2 | TRBV15 | ATSPRRVGPNTGELF
TRBJ2-7 | TRBV4-1 | ASSPFWTGNYEQY
TRBJ1-1 | TRBV29-1 | SVEGYTEAF
TRBJ2-3 | TRBV30 | AWSVRSGTSGSTDTQY
TRBJ2-7 | TRBV3-1 | ASSQGGTGRTYEQY
TRBJ2-7 | TRBV20-1 | SAQDPGAYEQY
TRBJ1-2 | TRBV10-3 | AISGGTGANIGGYT
TRBJ2-5 | TRBV28 | ASSLSGGRFETQY
TRBJ2-3 | TRBV6-5 | ASSYLRTDTQY
TRBJ2-2 | TRBV6-5 | ASSYFGTGTGELF
TRBJ1-2 | TRBV20-1 | SAPKDRGYGYT
TRBJ1-5 | TRBV9 | AIMGQFNQPQH
TRBJ1-3 | TRBV7-2 | ASSPWTSSSGNTIY
TRBJ2-2 | TRBV6-1 | ANRPSQGTGELF
TRBJ1-1 | TRBV6-1 | ASSEIGNTEAF
TRBJ2-7 | TRBV20-1 | SGGAYEQY
TRBJ2-7 | TRBV15 | ATSRDPQGTYEQY
TRBJ2-3 | TRBV5-1 | ASSFSGTSTDTQY
TRBJ2-1 | TRBV5-4 | ASSSGTGDVNEQF
TRBJ2-1 | TRBV30 | AWGLPRLAGVNEQF
TRBJ2-1 | TRBV6-4 | ASMEGRDSYNEQF
TRBJ1-1 | TRBV9 | ASSVGDTGPTEAF
TRBJ1-2 | TRBV24-1 | ATSDGDRGYGYT
TRBJ1-5 | TRBV30 | AWSEGTISNQPQH
TRBJ1-1 | TRBV18 | ASAQGAGDEAF
TRBJ2-2 | TRBV6-1 | ASSALAGTTGELF
TRBJ2-5 | TRBV12-3/TRBV12-4 | ASTIGGRGETQY
TRBJ1-1 | TRBV5-8 | ASSFGPPEAF
TRBJ2-7 | TRBV18 | ASSPRTGGAYEQY
TRBJ2-1 | TRBV7-3 | ASSLGRDRAYNEQF
TRBJ1-5 | TRBV7-6 | ASSLGGGEVQPQH
TRBJ2-2 | TRBV6-2/TRBV6-3 | ASILTGPEVVGELF
TRBJ2-3 | TRBV7-3 | ASSSTGGSDTQY
TRBJ2-1 | TRBV20-1 | SAIAGDSYNEQF
TRBJ2-7 | TRBV6-1 | ASSEWGHGNSYEQY
TRBJ2-3 | TRBV30 | AWSPDLALGGTQY
TRBJ2-3 | TRBV9 | ASSVGSSYTDTQY
TRBJ2-5 | TRBV7-9 | ASSSTRDYRAQETQY
TRBJ2-7 | TRBV29-1 | SVEQGGTYEQY
TRBJ2-1 | TRBV7-8 | ASSLETYNEQF
TRBJ2-3 | TRBV5-6 | ASSPGQADTQY
TRBJ2-5 | TRBV28 | ASSSPGTPQETQY
TRBJ2-5 | TRBV2 | ASRGTRGPQETQY
TRBJ2-4 | TRBV20-1 | SARPGNIQY
TRBJ2-3 | TRBV20-1 | SAEPRASGDTQY
TRBJ2-3 | TRBV28 | ASSLNLAGSTSTDTQY
TRBJ2-4 | TRBV6-1 | ASSSGQSNIQY